Following are 32 T cell receptor beta chains from one sample sequenced in a study of graft-versus-host responses after intestinal transplantation. Antigen specificity for these receptors is unknown. Sequenced by immunoSEQ multiplex PCR; TCRdb stores in-frame clones only, minus some. The sample lists about 90,000 clones; about 93% were seen once. The sample here was unstimulated CD8+ T cells sorted from spleen or lymph node cells, taken before transplant. The origin of the receptors is a human donor who was the organ donor for an intestinal transplant.

The chain links TRBV6-1 to TRBJ2-2; 8 nucleotides line up with TRBD2. V dropped 1 base and J dropped 5; count of bases not matched to a gene: 9. This CDR3 comprises 17 residues. The germline V gene has CDR1 MNHNS and CDR2 SASEGT. CDR3 DNA: TGTGCCAGCAGTGAAGAATGGGTAGCGGGGTTGACCGGGGAGCTGTTTTTT. Protein: CASSEEWVAGLTGELFF.

The chain links TRBV13 to TRBJ2-3, with D maybe TRBD1 (6 bases). In germline, CDR1 is PRHDT, CDR2 FYEKMQ (reference sequence). V was cut by 0 bases and J by 4 bases, with 8 bases left in between. The CDR3 is 14 residues long. CDR3 nucleotides: TGTGCCAGCAGCTTAGGCAGGGGCCCAGATACGCAGTATTTT. Encoded protein: CASSLGRGPDTQYF.

As concerns this clone: A junction boundary mismatches the germline segment, possibly from a read error. The chain links TRBV7-9 to TRBJ2-1; 7 bases fit TRBD1. Germline V gives CDR1 SEHNR, CDR2 FQNEAQ (reference sequence). This CDR3 is 14 amino acids long. The CDR3 DNA is TGTGCCAGCAGCTTAGTGTCACTAGACAGGGTAATGATCTTC. This codes for CASSLVSLDRVMIF.

CDR3 sequence: CASRWRQGDSPLHF. CDR3 DNA: TGTGCCAGTAGGTGGAGACAGGGCGACTCACCCCTCCACTTT. The chain has TRBV19 and TRBJ1-6; 7 bases agree with TRBD1. This CDR3 region has 14 residues. V lost 6 bases, J lost 10 bases, and 9 bases stayed unmatched. Germline values: CDR1 LNHDA, CDR2 SQIVND (reference sequence).

This rearrangement joins TRBV25-1 to TRBJ1-1; D call uncertain. This CDR3 comprises 13 residues. V was trimmed by 5 bases and J by 0 bases, leaving 7 bases between them. The germline CDR1 and CDR2 sequences are MGHDK and SYGVNS. CDR3 amino acids: CASSSGMNTEAFF. Here the CDR3 DNA reads TGTGCCAGCAGTTCCGGGATGAACACTGAAGCTTTCTTT.

The chain recombines TRBV5-1 with TRBJ2-1, with 10 bases fitting TRBD2. Trimming took 9 bases from V and 7 from J; bases not matched to a gene: 13. Germline loops: CDR1 SGHRS, CDR2 YFSETQ. This CDR3 has 15 residues. This CDR3 is CATEAGLAGANEQFF. CDR3 nucleotides: TGCGCCACCGAAGCTGGGCTAGCGGGAGCGAATGAGCAGTTCTTC.

The chain joins TRBV7-3 to TRBJ2-1; the match to TRBD2 covers 10 bases. The ends lost 4 bases at V and 2 bases at J; junction bases unmatched: 2. This CDR3 is 15 amino acids long. Germline values: CDR1 SGHTA, CDR2 FQGTGA. Written as DNA, the CDR3 is TGTGCCAGCAGCTCCGGACTAGCGGCCTACAATGAGCAGTTCTTC. Its translation is CASSSGLAAYNEQFF.

CDR3 nucleotides: TGTGCCAGCAGCTTGGCCTCGGGGGGGTATAGCAATCAGCCCCAGCATTTT. Translating it yields CASSLASGGYSNQPQHF. V and J are TRBV5-6 and TRBJ1-5, with D tentatively TRBD1 (5 bases). Germline CDR1 and CDR2: SGHDT and YYEEEE. V was trimmed by 0 bases and J by 0 bases, leaving 13 bases between them. CDR3 length: 17 amino acids.

The CDR3 DNA reads TGTGCCAGCAGCGGACTAGCGGGAGGGGGATTGAATGAGCAGTTCTTC. It yields the protein CASSGLAGGGLNEQFF. This chain links TRBV11-2 with TRBJ2-1, with TRBD2 matching 15 bases. The CDR3 spans 16 residues. V gave up 5 bases and J gave up 7 bases; unmatched junction bases: 6. The germline V gene has CDR1 SGHAT and CDR2 FQNNGV.

The chain couples TRBV27 to TRBJ1-5, with D possibly matching TRBD1 (5 bases). CDR1 is MNHEY and CDR2 is SMNVEV in the germline V gene (reference sequence). V was cut by 0 bases and J by 7 bases, with 13 bases left in between. There are 15 residues in the CDR3. The CDR3 DNA reads TGTGCCAGCAGTTTATCTACGAAGGGGTCCCAGCCCCAGCATTTT. This codes for CASSLSTKGSQPQHF.

The chain is built from TRBV27 and TRBJ2-7; 7 bases match TRBD1. The CDR3 sequence is 13 residues long. J lost 2 bases, V lost 2 bases, and 0 bases had no gene match. Germline assignment: CDR1 MNHEY and CDR2 SMNVEV (reference sequence). The CDR3 protein is CASSLQGAYEQYF. The CDR3 DNA reads as TGTGCCAGCAGTTTACAGGGGGCCTACGAGCAGTACTTC.

The chain is built from TRBV27 and TRBJ2-5; weak D call: TRBD1 (6 bases). V lost 4 bases, J lost 1 base, and 10 bases lay in between. The CDR3 has 14 amino acids. Germline V lookup: CDR1 MNHEY, CDR2 SMNVEV (reference sequence). CDR3 sequence: CASSSGTLQETQYF. The CDR3 DNA follows: TGTGCCAGCAGTTCCGGGACACTCCAAGAGACCCAGTACTTC.

In DNA, the CDR3 is TGTGCCAGCAGTTCCCCCCAGGGCACAGATACGCAGTATTTT. This encodes CASSSPQGTDTQYF. This rearrangement joins TRBV27 to TRBJ2-3, with D unresolved. Trimming cost V 4 bases and J 1 base, with 9 bases left between them. Germline V gene sequence: CDR1 MNHEY, CDR2 SMNVEV (reference sequence). The CDR3 totals 14 residues.

This chain links TRBV4-3 with TRBJ1-5; 8 bases align to TRBD1. Germline loops: CDR1 LGHNA, CDR2 YSLEER. V lost 0 bases and J lost 6; bases outside the gene matches: 1. The CDR3 length is 14 residues. CDR3 amino acids: CASSQDRGLQPQHF. CDR3 in DNA: TGCGCCAGCAGCCAAGACAGGGGGCTTCAGCCCCAGCATTTT.

The chain links TRBV19 to TRBJ2-5; TRBD2 is a possible D gene (6 bases). The end of the DNA aligns better with TRBJ2-7, so the J call may be wrong. Germline V lookup: CDR1 LNHDA, CDR2 SQIVND (reference sequence). This CDR3 is built from 15 residues. The CDR3 loop reads CASSIGSGETYEQYF. The CDR3 DNA is TGTGCCAGTAGTATCGGGTCGGGAGAAACCTACGAGCAGTACTTC.

The chain uses TRBV30 and TRBJ1-6; D is unresolved. This CDR3 is 12 amino acids long. The germline V and J ends were trimmed by 3 bases and 6 bases, with 6 bases remaining between them. Germline CDR1 GTSNPN, CDR2 SVGIG (reference sequence). CDR3 in amino acids: CAWRQANSPLHF. The CDR3 nucleotides read TGTGCCTGGAGGCAGGCTAATTCACCCCTCCACTTT.

The V gene is TRBV15, the J gene TRBJ2-7, with no clear D. The CDR3 sequence is 16 residues long. V lost 1 base to trimming and J lost 0 bases, with 13 bases between them. CDR1 LNHNV and CDR2 YYDKDF come from the germline V gene (reference sequence). CDR3 nucleotides: TGTGCCACCAGCAGAGGCCGCAGGCCTTTCTCCTACGAGCAGTACTTC. This translates into CATSRGRRPFSYEQYF.

The rearrangement uses TRBV4-1 and TRBJ1-5; possibly TRBD1 for D (5 bases). Trimming took 2 bases from V and 0 from J, leaving 8 bases between them. CDR1 is MGHRA and CDR2 is YSYEKL in the germline V gene. This CDR3 region has 15 residues. CDR3 region: CASSQRTGSNQPQHF. CDR3 DNA sequence: TGCGCCAGCAGCCAACGAACAGGTAGCAATCAGCCCCAGCATTTT.

The chain joins TRBV25-1 to TRBJ1-3; D is uncertain. The CDR3 runs 13 residues. Trimming took off 5 bases at V and 4 bases at J, with 9 bases between the two ends. CDR1 MGHDK and CDR2 SYGVNS come from the germline V gene. Here the CDR3 DNA reads TGTGCCAGCAGTCAAGGAGGAGGAAACACCATATATTTT. It encodes CASSQGGGNTIYF.

This chain connects TRBV5-1 to TRBJ2-7, with D perhaps TRBD2 (6 bases). This CDR3 region has 13 residues. Looked up from germline, CDR1 is SGHRS and CDR2 is YFSETQ. Trimming left V 4 bases short and J 9 bases short, with 17 bases between. The DNA for the CDR3 is TGCGCCAGCAGCCCGGGGGATGACTACAGGCAGTACTTC. Protein product: CASSPGDDYRQYF.

V usage is TRBV13 and J usage is TRBJ2-1; D is perhaps TRBD1 (5 bases). Per germline, CDR1 PRHDT and CDR2 FYEKMQ (reference sequence). The CDR3 extends over 14 amino acids. V was pared by 6 bases and J by 10 bases, with 19 bases between. CDR3 nucleotide sequence: TGTGCCAGCAGTCTAACAATCAGGGATGTCGAGCAGTTCTTC. This sequence encodes CASSLTIRDVEQFF.

J is TRBJ2-7 and V is TRBV7-2, with D possibly TRBD2 on 6 matching bases. V lost 3 bases and J lost 2, with 11 bases in between. The germline V gene encodes CDR1 SGHTA and CDR2 FQGNSA. This CDR3 spans 14 amino acids. The CDR3: CASSLLAAAYEQYF. DNA of the CDR3: TGTGCCAGCAGCTTGTTAGCGGCCGCCTACGAGCAGTACTTC.

In the case of this clone: One end of the junction does not line up with germline, which may come from a read error. V and J are TRBV11-2 and TRBJ2-7; maybe TRBD2 (5 bases). Germline CDR1 is SGHAT and CDR2 is FQNNGV. CDR3 length equals 12 residues. CDR3 protein: CASSETGLDRLF. CDR3 DNA: TGTGCCAGCAGCGAAACCGGACTCGACCGACTTTTC. Supplemented by reference TRBV11-2 and TRBJ2-7, the full variable domain reads EAGVAQSPRYKIIEKRQSVAFWCNPISGHATLYWYQQILGQGPKLLIQFQNNGVVDDSQLPKDRFSAERLKGVDSTLKIQPAKLEDSAVYLCASSETGLDRLFGPGTRLTVT.

J is TRBJ1-3 and V is TRBV27; unclear D gene. This CDR3 region has 14 residues. Per the germline V gene, CDR1 is MNHEY and CDR2 is SMNVEV (reference sequence). Trimming cost V 4 bases and J 5 bases, with 12 bases left between them. CDR3: CASSSSGVRNTIYF. The DNA of the CDR3 is TGTGCCAGCAGTTCATCAGGAGTCCGAAACACCATATATTTT.

The chain employs TRBV30 and TRBJ2-3, with 7 bases that match TRBD1. The trim removed 6 bases at V and 1 base at J, leaving 4 bases unmatched. This CDR3 contains 13 residues. Germline V CDR1 and CDR2: GTSNPN, SVGIG (reference sequence). The CDR3 coding sequence is TGTGCCTGTGTCGGGACAGGCACAGATACGCAGTATTTT. Its translation is CACVGTGTDTQYF.

The V gene is TRBV7-2, the J gene TRBJ2-3, with D maybe TRBD1 (6 bases). The CDR3 consists of 15 residues. V was cut by 2 bases and J by 4 bases, with 13 bases left in between. CDR1 SGHTA and CDR2 FQGNSA come from the germline V gene. CDR3 sequence: CASSLNTPGADTQYF. The CDR3 DNA reads as TGTGCCAGCAGCTTAAATACGCCAGGGGCAGATACGCAGTATTTT.

The chain has TRBV19 and TRBJ2-7; 10 positions agree with TRBD2. V dropped 5 bases and J dropped 7; count of bases not matched to a gene: 8. This CDR3 has 14 residues. Per the germline V gene, CDR1 is LNHDA and CDR2 is SQIVND (reference sequence). The CDR3 bases are TGTGCCAGTAGTGGCCTAGCGGGAGAACTTGAGCAGTACTTC. Amino acid sequence: CASSGLAGELEQYF.

This clone was found once. The rearrangement uses TRBV28 and TRBJ2-1; 11 bases are shared with TRBD2. Germline lookup yields CDR1 MDHEN and CDR2 SYDVKM. Germline trimming cut 6 bases from V and 4 bases from J; bases unmatched to any gene: 14. This CDR3 region has 18 residues. CDR3 DNA: TGTGCCAGCAGGACGGCTAGGACTAGCGGGTTTGGGTACAATGAGCAGTTCTTC. Protein sequence: CASRTARTSGFGYNEQFF.

The chain employs TRBV4-3 and TRBJ2-7, with 11 bases matching TRBD2. Germline-derived CDR1 and CDR2 are LGHNA and YSLEER. The V and J ends lost 4 bases and 6 bases, in that order; junction bases with no gene match: 8. This CDR3 region has 15 residues. The CDR3 protein is CASSRITSGSSEQYF. For the CDR3, the DNA is TGCGCCAGCAGCCGGATAACTAGCGGGAGTAGCGAGCAGTACTTC.

In this sample, this clone turned up a few times. The chain uses TRBV25-1 and TRBJ2-7; TRBD2 matches at 12 bases. Germline V gene lookup returns CDR1 MGHDK and CDR2 SYGVNS. After removal of 4 bases from V and 3 bases from J, the junction contained 1 base not matched to a gene. The CDR3 contains 14 residues. The CDR3 loop is CASSASGRVYEQYF. The CDR3 bases are TGTGCCAGCAGTGCTAGCGGGAGGGTCTACGAGCAGTACTTC.

V usage is TRBV30 and J usage is TRBJ1-1, with D unclear. Germline CDR1 is GTSNPN and CDR2 is SVGIG (reference sequence). The CDR3 is 13 residues long. Trimming removed 4 bases at V and 1 base at J, with 10 bases between. The CDR3 DNA follows: TGTGCCTGGATGGGCCCGCCGAACACTGAAGCTTTCTTT. Its protein product is CAWMGPPNTEAFF.

The rearrangement links TRBV27 to TRBJ2-3; possible D gene TRBD2, 6 bases. The CDR3 length is 12 residues. Germline loops: CDR1 MNHEY, CDR2 SMNVEV (reference sequence). V lost 5 bases to trimming and J lost 5 bases, with 8 bases between them. Here the CDR3 reads CASSPEGDTQYF. For the CDR3, the DNA is TGTGCCAGCAGTCCGGAGGGAGATACGCAGTATTTT.